This T cell receptor beta chain was sequenced for a study of blood T cell repertoires in COVID-19. Study-level background: There were acute and convalescent COVID-19 samples, and they came from the United States, Italy and Spain. Nucleic acid was either cDNA or gDNA, and it came from T cells, B-cell-depleted T cells, or PBMCs.

TCRdb keeps only in-frame clones here, not all; method: immunoSEQ multiplex PCR. The table has fewer than 20,000 clones, about 80% seen once. CDR3 length: 16 amino acids. V lost 0 bases, J lost 0 bases, and 9 bases lay in between. Per germline, CDR1 SGHTA and CDR2 FQGTGA. The sequenced sample was peripheral blood. This sequence joins TRBV7-3 and TRBJ2-1, with D possibly TRBD2 on 6 matching bases. This receptor was taken from a man aged 65 to 85 with active or convalescent COVID-19. CDR3 loop: CASSLTGRGSYNEQFF. For the CDR3, the DNA is TGTGCCAGCAGCTTAACGGGGCGGGGCTCCTACAATGAGCAGTTCTTC.